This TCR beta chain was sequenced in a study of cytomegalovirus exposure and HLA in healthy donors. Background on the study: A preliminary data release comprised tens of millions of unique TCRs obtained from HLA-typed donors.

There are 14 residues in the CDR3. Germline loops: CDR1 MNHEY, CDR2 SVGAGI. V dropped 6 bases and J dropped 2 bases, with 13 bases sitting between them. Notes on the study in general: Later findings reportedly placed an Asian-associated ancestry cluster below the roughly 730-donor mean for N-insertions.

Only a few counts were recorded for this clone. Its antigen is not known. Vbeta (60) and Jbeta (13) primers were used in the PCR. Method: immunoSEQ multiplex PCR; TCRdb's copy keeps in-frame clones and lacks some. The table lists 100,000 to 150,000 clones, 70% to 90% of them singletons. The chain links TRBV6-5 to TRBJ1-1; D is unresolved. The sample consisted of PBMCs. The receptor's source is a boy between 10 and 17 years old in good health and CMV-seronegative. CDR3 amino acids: CASRILGLNTEAFF. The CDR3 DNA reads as TGTGCCAGCAGGATACTTGGTCTCAACACTGAAGCTTTCTTT.